These 15 T cell receptor beta chains were sequenced from one sample in a study of cytomegalovirus exposure and HLA in healthy donors. Assay used: immunoSEQ multiplex PCR; TCRdb lists only in-frame clones, some missing. The data show 280,000 or so clones, 88% seen once. Input material: PBMCs. These receptors originate from a woman younger than 30 in good health and CMV-seronegative.

This clone occurred a few times. J is TRBJ2-1 and V is TRBV20-1, with no clear D. V gave up 3 bases and J gave up 7 bases, with 7 bases separating them. Germline V gives CDR1 DFQATT, CDR2 SNEGSKA (reference sequence). CDR3 length: 11 amino acids. The CDR3 bases are TGCAGTGCTAGTAGTGTGAATGAGCAGTTCTTC. Translation: CSASSVNEQFF.

The rearrangement uses TRBV19 and TRBJ2-6; 8 nucleotides line up with TRBD1. Germline CDR1 is LNHDA and CDR2 is SQIVND (reference sequence). This CDR3 is built from 16 residues. The V and J ends lost 5 bases and 4 bases, in that order; junction bases with no gene match: 7. CDR3 DNA sequence: TGTGCCAGTAGTCCACGACAGGGGAGCGGGGCCAACGTCCTGACTTTC. Protein sequence: CASSPRQGSGANVLTF.

The chain joins TRBV5-1 to TRBJ2-2; TRBD1 matches at 7 bases. Germline lookup yields CDR1 SGHRS and CDR2 YFSETQ. V lost 4 bases to trimming and J lost 0 bases; unmatched junction nucleotides: 15. The CDR3 runs to 19 residues. CDR3: CASSRKRRGTGANTGELFF. The CDR3 DNA follows: TGCGCCAGCAGCCGGAAAAGGAGAGGAACAGGGGCGAACACCGGGGAGCTGTTTTTT.

CDR3 sequence: CATSPEPHEKLFF. As DNA, the CDR3 is TGTGCCACCAGCCCGGAGCCCCATGAAAAACTGTTTTTT. The rearrangement uses TRBV15 and TRBJ1-4; no clear D gene. The V gene's germline CDR1 is LNHNV and CDR2 YYDKDF (reference sequence). Deletions cut 5 bases from V and 6 bases from J, with 10 bases between. This CDR3 spans 13 amino acids.

The chain recombines TRBV4-3 with TRBJ2-1; possible D gene TRBD2, 5 bases. The germline V and J ends were trimmed by 0 bases and 10 bases, with 10 bases remaining between them. CDR1 and CDR2 from the germline V gene are LGHNA and YSLEER. This CDR3 region has 13 residues. DNA of the CDR3: TGCGCCAGCAGCCAAGAGAATCGAGGGGAGCAGTTCTTC. The encoded protein is CASSQENRGEQFF.

Comment on this clone: The sample has other DNA sequences that encode this CDR3 too. This chain connects TRBV28 to TRBJ1-2, with 7 bases lining up with TRBD1. The J segment lost 8 bases and the V segment lost 5 bases, leaving 8 bases of the junction unmatched. The CDR3 runs 13 residues. Germline CDR1 and CDR2: MDHEN and SYDVKM. The CDR3 nucleotides read TGTGCCAGCAGTCCGACAGGGTCAGGGGGCTACACCTTC. It yields the protein CASSPTGSGGYTF.

The chain joins TRBV7-8 to TRBJ2-5, with TRBD1 matching over 8 bases. CDR1 is SGHVS, CDR2 FQNEAQ, per germline. This CDR3 comprises 15 residues. Trimming cost V 7 bases and J 0 bases; bases outside gene matches: 7. CDR3 sequence: CASTSRQGYQETQYF. The CDR3 nucleotides are TGTGCCAGCACGTCTAGACAGGGGTACCAAGAGACCCAGTACTTC. Drawing the rest from reference TRBV7-8 and TRBJ2-5, the complete variable domain is GAGVSQSPRYKVAKRGQDVALRCDPISGHVSLFWYQQALGQGPEFLTYFQNEAQLDKSGLPSDRFFAERPEGSVSTLKIQRTQQEDSAVYLCASTSRQGYQETQYFGPGTRLLVL.

This clone was detected a few times. The chain has TRBV5-1 and TRBJ1-5; 8 positions match TRBD1. Per germline, CDR1 SGHRS and CDR2 YFSETQ. This CDR3 is 16 amino acids long. The ends lost 1 base at V and 4 bases at J; junction bases unmatched: 7. The CDR3, as DNA: TGCGCCAGCAGCTTGACGACAGGGGTACCGAATCAGCCCCAGCATTTT. It translates to CASSLTTGVPNQPQHF.

The V gene is TRBV27, the J gene TRBJ2-7, with TRBD2 identical over 10 bases. Germline loops: CDR1 MNHEY, CDR2 SMNVEV (reference sequence). The CDR3 runs to 17 residues. V lost 4 bases and J lost 2; bases outside the gene matches: 11. The CDR3 reads CASSSGLAVDLTYEQYF. Written as DNA, the CDR3 is TGTGCCAGCAGTTCTGGACTAGCGGTAGATCTAACCTACGAGCAGTACTTC.

V is TRBV30 and J is TRBJ2-7; D is ambiguous. Germline CDR1 and CDR2: GTSNPN and SVGIG (reference sequence). There are 13 residues in the CDR3. Trimming shortened V by 1 base and J by 4 bases, and 11 bases separated the two germline ends. CDR3 in DNA: TGTGCCTGGAGTGCCTTACACGGGTACGAGCAGTACTTC. Amino acid sequence: CAWSALHGYEQYF.

The genes are TRBV19 and TRBJ1-2; D possibly corresponds to TRBD1 (6 bases). The CDR3 loop spans 14 amino acids. Deletions cut 9 bases from V and 3 bases from J, with 17 bases between. CDR1 is LNHDA and CDR2 is SQIVND in the germline V gene (reference sequence). DNA of the CDR3: TGTGCCAGCGAGGAGACAGGTTCTCACTATGGCTACACCTTC. As protein: CASEETGSHYGYTF.

The V and J genes are TRBV5-1 and TRBJ1-2, with 9 positions matching TRBD1. CDR3 length: 17 amino acids. Germline CDR1 and CDR2: SGHRS and YFSETQ. V gave up 1 base and J gave up 2 bases; unmatched junction bases: 9. CDR3 amino acids: CASSLTHTGQGNYGYTF. The CDR3 bases are TGCGCCAGCAGCTTGACCCATACTGGACAGGGGAACTATGGCTACACCTTC.

The gene calls are TRBV10-3 and TRBJ2-7, with D possibly TRBD1 on 6 matching bases. CDR3 length: 14 amino acids. V was trimmed by 4 bases and J by 2 bases, leaving 12 bases between them. Germline values: CDR1 ENHRY, CDR2 SYGVKD. DNA of the CDR3: TGTGCCATCAGTGTAGGGACAAAGCCCTACGAGCAGTACTTC. As protein: CAISVGTKPYEQYF.

The chain employs TRBV5-1 and TRBJ2-7; tentative D call: TRBD1 (6 bases). The V gene's germline CDR1 is SGHRS and CDR2 YFSETQ. Trimming took 0 bases from V and 1 from J, leaving 8 bases between them. The CDR3 totals 14 residues. Written as DNA, the CDR3 is TGCGCCAGCAGCTTGGTTGACAGGTCCTACGAGCAGTACTTC. Translated: CASSLVDRSYEQYF.

V gene TRBV6-5 combines with J gene TRBJ1-2; no clear D gene. This CDR3 contains 15 residues. Germline CDR1 and CDR2: MNHEY and SVGAGI. V lost 3 bases and J 2 bases, leaving 13 bases between the germline ends. CDR3 DNA sequence: TGTGCCAGCAGTTATACCCCCTCGGTGAACTATGGCTACACCTTC. Translating gives CASSYTPSVNYGYTF.